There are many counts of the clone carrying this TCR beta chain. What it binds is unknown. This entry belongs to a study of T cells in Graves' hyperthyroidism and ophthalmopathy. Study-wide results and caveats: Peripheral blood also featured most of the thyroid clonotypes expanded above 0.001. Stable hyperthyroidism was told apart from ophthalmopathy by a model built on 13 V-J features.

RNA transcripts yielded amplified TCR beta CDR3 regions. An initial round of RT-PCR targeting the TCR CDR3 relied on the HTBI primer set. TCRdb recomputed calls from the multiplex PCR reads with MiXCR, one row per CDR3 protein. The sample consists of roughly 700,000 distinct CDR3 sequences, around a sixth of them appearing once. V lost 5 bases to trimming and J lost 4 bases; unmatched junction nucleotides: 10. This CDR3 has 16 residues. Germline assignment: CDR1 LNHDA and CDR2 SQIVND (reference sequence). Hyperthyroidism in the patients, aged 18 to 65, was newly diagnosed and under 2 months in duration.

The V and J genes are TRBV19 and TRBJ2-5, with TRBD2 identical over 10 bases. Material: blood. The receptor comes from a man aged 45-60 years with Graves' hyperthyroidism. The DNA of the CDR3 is TGTGCCAGTAGTGGGCTAGCGGGAGCGGTGGGAGAGACCCAGTACTTC. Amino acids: CASSGLAGAVGETQYF. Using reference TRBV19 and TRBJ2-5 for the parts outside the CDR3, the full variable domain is DGGITQSPKYLFRKEGQNVTLSCEQNLNHDAMYWYRQDPGQGLRLIYYSQIVNDFQKGDIAEGYSVSREKKESFPLTVTSAQKNPTAFYLCASSGLAGAVGETQYFGPGTRLLVL.